The sequence of this T cell receptor (beta chain) was determined in a study of cytomegalovirus exposure and HLA in healthy donors. General observations from the study: TCR beta V segments were, for the most part, productive about 87% or about 30% of the time in an earlier analysis.

V lost 5 bases, J lost 4 bases, and 6 bases lay in between. CDR3 size: 12 residues. Germline V gene data show CDR1 as SNHLY and CDR2 as FYNNEI. The PCR ran on 60 Vbeta and 13 Jbeta primers. TCRdb's table, derived via immunoSEQ multiplex PCR, lists solely in-frame clones and lacks some. This table has fewer than 200,000 clones, around 72% appearing once. Concerning this clone: The antigen remains undetermined.

Sequenced material: PBMCs. The receptor comes from a man aged 50-60 years in good health and CMV-seronegative. The chain recombines TRBV2 with TRBJ1-3; D unresolved. The CDR3 nucleotides read TGTGCCAGCAGTAGGAGCGGAAACACCATATATTTT. Translation gives CASSRSGNTIYF.